This TCR beta chain was sequenced in a study of blood T cell repertoires in COVID-19. Turning to the study itself: T cells, B-cell-depleted T cells, or PBMCs supplied cDNA or gDNA.

Profiling relied on immunoSEQ multiplex PCR, and the TCRdb table lists in-frame clones only, not all of them. The sample records 450,000 to 500,000 clones, 80% to 90% being singletons. Participant ages covered roughly 18 to 89 years across 25 or so US areas. Either two negative PCRs, clearance, or symptom resolution qualified Cohort 3 donors as recovered. This sequence was found in a woman aged 55-70 years who had recovered from COVID-19. Sequenced sample: PBMCs or T cells enriched from blood (not recorded which).

The CDR3 is CASSPEDSSGQETQYF. In DNA, the CDR3 is TGCGCCAGCAGCCCAGAGGACAGTTCTGGTCAAGAGACCCAGTACTTC. This chain connects TRBV5-1 to TRBJ2-5; possible D gene TRBD1, 6 bases. The CDR3 covers 16 residues. V lost 4 bases, J lost 2 bases, and 18 bases lay in between. Per the germline V gene, CDR1 is SGHRS and CDR2 is YFSETQ.